The entry below describes one T cell receptor beta chain. Its antigen is as yet unknown. This record belongs to a study of cytomegalovirus exposure and HLA in healthy donors. Across the whole study: In a later analysis, the 100 to 150 validation repertoires were reported to have used the same platform as the approximately 620 first-cohort repertoires. Study-wide points: While the bulk of TCR sequences proved rare, some public TCRs turned up in many donors. The listing of 150 or so TCR beta chains classed them as cytomegalovirus-associated.

Data came from immunoSEQ multiplex PCR; TCRdb stores just in-frame clones and leaves some out. The table includes about 56,000 clones, more than 80% detected once. The CDR3 has 15 amino acids. The ends lost 1 base at V and 7 bases at J; junction bases unmatched: 6. In germline, CDR1 is SGHTA, CDR2 FQGNSA. This rearrangement joins TRBV7-2 to TRBJ1-5, with 8 bases lining up with TRBD1. The source is a man aged 18 to 35 in good health and CMV-seronegative. The sample consisted of PBMCs. The chain's CDR3 is CASSLGQGMWQPQHF. In DNA, the CDR3 is TGTGCCAGCAGCTTAGGACAGGGGATGTGGCAGCCCCAGCATTTT. Full variable domain (rest looked up from reference TRBV7-2 and TRBJ1-5): GAGVSQSPSNKVTEKGKDVELRCDPISGHTALYWYRQSLGQGLEFLIYFQGNSAPDKSGLPSDRFSAERTGGSVSTLTIQRTQQEDSAVYLCASSLGQGMWQPQHFGDGTRLSIL.